This TCR beta chain comes out of a study of CD8 T cells in Susac syndrome. Included as multiple sclerosis controls were treatment-naive patients who had stable or active relapsing-remitting disease. Negative magnetic isolation gave CD8+ and CD4+ cells; FACS enriched CD8+ TEMRA. Notes on the study in general: TCR sequencing and HLA analysis covered a relatively small number of individuals.

This CDR3 contains 13 residues. Trimming cost V 8 bases and J 4 bases, with 16 bases left between them. Germline V lookup: CDR1 SQVTM, CDR2 ANQGSEA. Reverse transcription of roughly 0.5 to 1 ug RNA used random hexamers. Amplification of TCR beta CDR3 was carried out by immunoSEQ multiplex PCR, which covered 54 Vbeta and 13 Jbeta segments. Each CDR3 protein gets one entry after TCRdb re-called the immunoSEQ multiplex PCR reads with MiXCR. The sample yields 190,000 or so distinct CDR3 sequences, roughly 96% seen once. This clonotype appeared once. The target antigen is unknown. The chain couples TRBV29-1 to TRBJ2-3; weak D call: TRBD2 (7 bases). The receptor was derived from a human donor with multiple sclerosis. The material sequenced was CD4+ T cells from PBMCs. CDR3 bases: TGCAGCTTCAAAGGGGGGGGCTCAGATACGCAGTATTTT. Translated, it gives CSFKGGGSDTQYF.